This T cell receptor (beta chain) was sequenced for a study of blood T cell repertoires in COVID-19 (dated by TCRdb to between 2020 and 2021). Regarding the research as a whole: The collaborator samples originated in the United States, Italy and Spain and spanned the acute and convalescent phases of COVID-19. The prospective study material was composed of cDNA or gDNA derived from T cells, B-cell-depleted T cells, or PBMCs. Deeply sampled blood TCRbeta repertoires from subjects exposed to, actively infected with, or recovered from COVID-19 were included in the dataset. A freely available public database, intended as a resource for researchers studying the immune response to SARS-CoV-2, is where the repertoires were released. The samples were drawn from the first 160 participants of the ongoing ImmuneRACE study and from some 1,300 subjects provided by 6 global collaborators. Nearly every sample came with metadata listing a de-identified subject ID, COVID-19 status, age in years and sex. HLA class I and class II types, where available, came from metadata supplied by the sample provider rather than from assay-based typing.

General study outcomes and caveats: Clinical and demographic metadata were provided uncurated, with the amount varying by source and participant.

Participants in the prospective study were aged roughly 18 to 100 years, lived in 20 to 25 United States geographic areas, and enrolled through a virtual design. In the prospective study, participants were assigned to cohorts based on the clinical history participants reported in a screening survey and a study questionnaire. Mobile phlebotomists in the prospective study collected whole blood, serum and a nasopharyngeal or oropharyngeal swab from every participant. Additional blood draws and questionnaires over a 2-month period could optionally be provided by prospective study participants. Before DNA extraction, blood samples from the prospective study were shipped at room temperature or frozen. The immunoSEQ Assay, a bias-controlled multiplex PCR, was used to amplify TCRbeta CDR3 regions from genomic DNA. Under the source paper's analysis protocol: Within the assay, amplification of reference gene primers was used to estimate how many nucleated cells each sample contained. To quantify the absolute abundance of each unique TCRbeta CDR3 rearrangement, sequence reads were collapsed and filtered. For each sample, productive Simpson clonality was calculated as the square root of Simpson's diversity index across productive rearrangements. This immuneACCESS table, as held by TCRdb, lists in-frame sequences with V and J called but not all clones. Of the missing ones, under half trace to an unresolved V gene in checked studies; the others have no known cause. That table supplies the V and J calls and clone size; D and trimming were determined from the DNA. The sample table contains 220,000 or so clones; only one count was recorded for 75% to 90% of them. The ten largest account for under 3.5% of the sample.

On this clone itself: The antigen it recognizes is unknown. No base quality values were provided; no much bigger clone lies one nucleotide off.

The sample consisted of PBMCs or T cells enriched from blood (not recorded which). This TCR came from a woman aged 18-29 years in a cohort exposed to, infected with or recovered from COVID-19 (not recorded which).

The DNA is TGTGCCAGCAGCGCGACAGCGAACACCGGGGAGCTGTTTTTT. Its protein product is CASSATANTGELFF. The chain couples TRBV11-2 to TRBJ2-2, with TRBD1 as a weak D call on 5 bases. The CDR3, cysteine through phenylalanine, is 14 amino acids long. Only the CDR3 DNA stays, 42 bases, in frame from base 1. The trim is 5 bases for V and 0 bases for J, with a gap of 7 bases between the germline ends. The CDR1 and CDR2 encoded by the germline V gene are SGHAT and FQNNGV.